This T cell receptor beta chain was profiled in a study of T cells in Graves' hyperthyroidism and ophthalmopathy. Amplification of TCR beta CDR3 regions used RNA as the template. First-round RT-PCR of the TCR CDR3 relied on the HTBI primer set. TCRdb reanalysed the multiplex PCR reads using MiXCR and keeps one entry per CDR3 protein. This sample has 300,000 to 500,000 distinct CDR3 sequences; 15% occur once, and the top ten carry 30% to 35%. The germline CDR1 and CDR2 sequences are WNHNN and SYGVQD (reference sequence). This CDR3 has 16 residues. V shed 0 bases, J shed 6 bases, and the junction held 9 bases outside the gene matches.

The TCR originated in a woman aged 30 to 39 with Graves' hyperthyroidism. Specimen: blood. The rearrangement uses TRBV10-1 and TRBJ2-7, with 9 bases that match TRBD2. The CDR3, as DNA: TGCGCCAGCAGTGAGTCGAGGGCTAGCGGGATGCCCGAGCAGTACTTC. It encodes CASSESRASGMPEQYF.